This T cell receptor beta chain was profiled in a study of blood T cell repertoires in COVID-19. At the level of the study: Specimens from acute and convalescent COVID-19 originated in the United States, Italy and Spain. PBMCs, B-cell-depleted T cells, or T cells were the source of the cDNA or gDNA that made up the material.

The CDR3 covers 12 residues. Per the germline V gene, CDR1 is MNHEY and CDR2 is SVGAGI. V shed 8 bases and J shed 5 bases, with 10 bases lying between them. Per the original methods: Reference gene primers were amplified, and this amplification served to estimate nucleated cell counts. Sequencing used immunoSEQ multiplex PCR; TCRdb keeps in-frame clones, though not all of them. V, J and clone size are those of that table, while D and trimming were read from the DNA. The sample holds 450,000 to 500,000 clones, 70% to 90% seen once. J is TRBJ1-5 and V is TRBV6-5; no reliable D call. Sequencing input: peripheral blood. The TCR was taken from a human donor in a cohort sampled during active COVID-19. This CDR3 reads CASGGSHQPQHF. CDR3 sequence (DNA): TGTGCCAGCGGAGGGTCTCATCAGCCCCAGCATTTT.